Following are 10 T cell receptor beta chains from one sample sequenced in a study of blood T cell repertoires in COVID-19. Assay: immunoSEQ multiplex PCR; the TCRdb copy retains only in-frame clones and omits some. The sample carries about 180,000 clones, around 90% recorded once. The sample consisted of PBMCs or T cells enriched from blood (not recorded which). These receptors were collected from a woman aged 18 to 35 who had recovered from COVID-19.

The rearrangement links TRBV19 to TRBJ1-1, with TRBD1 as a possible D gene (5 bases). The V and J ends lost 3 bases and 1 base respectively, with 12 bases between them. The CDR3 is made up of 15 amino acids. Germline V CDR1 and CDR2: LNHDA, SQIVND (reference sequence). This CDR3 is CASSINRRSNTEAFF. The CDR3 coding sequence is TGTGCCAGTAGTATCAACAGGCGCTCGAACACTGAAGCTTTCTTT.

This rearrangement joins TRBV4-1 to TRBJ2-1, with 7 bases that match TRBD1. V lost 4 bases to trimming and J lost 4 bases; unmatched junction nucleotides: 10. This CDR3 spans 16 amino acids. In germline, CDR1 is MGHRA, CDR2 YSYEKL. The CDR3 DNA is TGCGCCAGCAGCCGAGACGGACAGGCCGTATACAATGAGCAGTTCTTC. This translates into CASSRDGQAVYNEQFF.

This chain links TRBV20-1 with TRBJ2-5; 9 bases agree with TRBD2. This CDR3 has 19 amino acids. V shed 3 bases, J shed 0 bases, and the junction held 17 bases outside the gene matches. Germline V gene lookup returns CDR1 DFQATT and CDR2 SNEGSKA (reference sequence). CDR3 protein: CSASAPSGVMLGYQETQYF. The CDR3 DNA reads as TGCAGTGCTAGTGCTCCTAGCGGGGTGATGCTGGGGTACCAAGAGACCCAGTACTTC.

The V and J genes are TRBV7-3 and TRBJ2-1, with TRBD2 as a possible D gene (5 bases). This CDR3 comprises 15 residues. V was cut by 2 bases and J by 4 bases, with 12 bases left in between. CDR1 SGHTA and CDR2 FQGTGA come from the germline V gene. The CDR3: CASSLSEGRYNEQFF. DNA for the CDR3: TGTGCCAGCAGCTTATCCGAGGGAAGATACAATGAGCAGTTCTTC.

The rearrangement uses TRBV29-1 and TRBJ2-5, with a possible D match to TRBD2 (6 bases). From germline, CDR1 is SQVTM and CDR2 ANQGSEA. V lost 7 bases and J 7 bases, leaving 19 bases between the germline ends. This CDR3 contains 13 residues. In DNA form, the CDR3 reads TGCAGCGCGGAGGTTGGGGGGTGGCGGACCCAGTACTTC. Translated: CSAEVGGWRTQYF. The complete variable domain, with remaining parts taken from reference TRBV29-1 and TRBJ2-5, reads SAVISQKPSRDICQRGTSLTIQCQVDSQVTMMFWYRQQPGQSLTLIATANQGSEATYESGFVIDKFPISRPNLTFSTLTVSNMSPEDSSIYLCSAEVGGWRTQYFGPGTRLLVL.

The chain has TRBV6-5 and TRBJ1-5; a possible D gene is TRBD1 (6 bases). The V end was cut by 10 bases, the J end by 7 bases, with 17 bases between. The CDR3 covers 13 residues. Germline V gives CDR1 MNHEY, CDR2 SVGAGI. This CDR3 reads CATGGAVRQPQHF. In DNA, the CDR3 is TGTGCCACCGGGGGGGCGGTAAGGCAGCCCCAGCATTTT.

This rearrangement joins TRBV14 to TRBJ1-2, with 9 nucleotides matching TRBD1. The CDR3 length is 15 residues. With V trimmed by 2 bases and J by 4 bases, 5 bases remained unmatched. Germline V CDR1 and CDR2: SGHDN, FVKESK. The CDR3 DNA reads as TGTGCCAGCAGCCAAACAACAGGGGGCGGCTATGGCTACACCTTC. This translates into CASSQTTGGGYGYTF.

The gene calls are TRBV2 and TRBJ1-4; D not certain. With 8 bases removed from V and 3 bases from J, the gap between germline ends came to 13 bases. The CDR3 has 14 residues. Per germline, CDR1 SNHLY and CDR2 FYNNEI. This CDR3 reads CASCIGRSNEKLFF. The DNA for the CDR3 is TGTGCCAGCTGTATAGGGAGATCTAATGAAAAACTGTTTTTT.

The chain is built from TRBV27 and TRBJ2-2; 7 nucleotides agree with TRBD1. The CDR3 contains 15 residues. CDR1 is MNHEY, CDR2 SMNVEV, per germline (reference sequence). The V segment lost 5 bases and the J segment 4 bases; nucleotides outside the gene matches: 7. The CDR3 bases are TGTGCCAGCAGTGCACAGGGGAGAGGCACCGGGGAGCTGTTTTTT. It translates to CASSAQGRGTGELFF.

This chain uses TRBV10-3 with TRBJ2-3; 12 bases line up with TRBD2. Trimming removed 6 bases from V and 3 bases from J; junction bases left unmatched: 1. Germline V lookup: CDR1 ENHRY, CDR2 SYGVKD. The CDR3 contains 14 residues. The CDR3 spells CAIRLAGGTDTQYF. The CDR3 coding sequence is TGTGCCATCAGGCTAGCGGGGGGGACAGATACGCAGTATTTT.